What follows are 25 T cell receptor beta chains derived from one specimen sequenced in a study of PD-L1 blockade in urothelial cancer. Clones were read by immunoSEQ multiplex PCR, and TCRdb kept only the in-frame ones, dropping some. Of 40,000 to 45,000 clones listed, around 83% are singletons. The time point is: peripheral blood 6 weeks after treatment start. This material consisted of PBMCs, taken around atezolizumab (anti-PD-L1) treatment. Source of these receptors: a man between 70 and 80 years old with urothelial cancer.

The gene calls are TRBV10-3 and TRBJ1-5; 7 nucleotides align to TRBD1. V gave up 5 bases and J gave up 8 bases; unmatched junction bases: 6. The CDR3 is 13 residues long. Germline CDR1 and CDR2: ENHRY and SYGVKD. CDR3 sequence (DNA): TGTGCCATCAGTACAGGGGAATGGGAGCCCCAGCATTTT. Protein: CAISTGEWEPQHF.

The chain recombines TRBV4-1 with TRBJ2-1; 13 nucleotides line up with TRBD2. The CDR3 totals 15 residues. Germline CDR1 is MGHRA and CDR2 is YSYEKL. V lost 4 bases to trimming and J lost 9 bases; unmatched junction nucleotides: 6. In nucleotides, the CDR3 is TGCGCCAGCAGCCGTGGACTAGCGGGAGCAGCTGAGCAGTTCTTC. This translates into CASSRGLAGAAEQFF.

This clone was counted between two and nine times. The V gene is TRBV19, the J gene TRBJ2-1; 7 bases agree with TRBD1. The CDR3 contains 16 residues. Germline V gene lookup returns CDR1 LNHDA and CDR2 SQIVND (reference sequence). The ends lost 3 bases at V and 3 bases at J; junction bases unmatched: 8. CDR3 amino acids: CASSMSGTVVYNEQFF. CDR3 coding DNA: TGTGCCAGTAGTATGTCTGGGACAGTAGTCTACAATGAGCAGTTCTTC.

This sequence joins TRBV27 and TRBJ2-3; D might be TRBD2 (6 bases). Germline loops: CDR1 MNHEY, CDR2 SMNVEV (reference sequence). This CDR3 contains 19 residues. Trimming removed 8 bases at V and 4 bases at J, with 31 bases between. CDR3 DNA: TGTGCCAGCGAGCGGCCTCCTCTTTCCCGGGGGAGGATGTCAGATACGCAGTATTTT. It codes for CASERPPLSRGRMSDTQYF.

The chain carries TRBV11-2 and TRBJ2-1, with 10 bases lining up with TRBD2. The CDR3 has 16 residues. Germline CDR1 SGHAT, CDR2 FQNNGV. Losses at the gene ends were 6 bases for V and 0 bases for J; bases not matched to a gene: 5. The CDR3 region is CASSPLAGVSYNEQFF. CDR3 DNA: TGTGCCAGCAGTCCTCTAGCGGGGGTCTCCTACAATGAGCAGTTCTTC.

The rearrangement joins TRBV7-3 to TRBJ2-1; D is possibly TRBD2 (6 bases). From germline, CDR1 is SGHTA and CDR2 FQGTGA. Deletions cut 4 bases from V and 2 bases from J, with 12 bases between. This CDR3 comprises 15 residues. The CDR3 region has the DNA TGTGCCAGCAGCTCGGGGACTTCTACCTACAATGAGCAGTTCTTC. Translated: CASSSGTSTYNEQFF.

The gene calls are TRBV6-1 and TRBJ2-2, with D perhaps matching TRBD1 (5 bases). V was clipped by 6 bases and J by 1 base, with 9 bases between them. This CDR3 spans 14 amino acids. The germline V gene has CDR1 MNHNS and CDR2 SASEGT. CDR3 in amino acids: CASRSTGNTGELFF. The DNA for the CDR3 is TGTGCCAGCAGATCTACAGGGAACACCGGGGAGCTGTTTTTT.

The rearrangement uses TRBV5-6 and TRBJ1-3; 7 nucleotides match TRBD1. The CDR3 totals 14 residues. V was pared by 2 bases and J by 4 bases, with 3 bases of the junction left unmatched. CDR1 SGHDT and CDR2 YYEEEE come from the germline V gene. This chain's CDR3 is CASSLTGVGNTIYF. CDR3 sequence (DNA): TGTGCCAGCAGCTTAACAGGGGTAGGAAACACCATATATTTT.

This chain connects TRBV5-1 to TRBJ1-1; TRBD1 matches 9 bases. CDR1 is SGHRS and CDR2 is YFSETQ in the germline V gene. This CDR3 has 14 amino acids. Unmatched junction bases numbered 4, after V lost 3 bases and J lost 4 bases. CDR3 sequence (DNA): TGCGCCAGCAGCTGGGGACAGGGTCCCACTGAAGCTTTCTTT. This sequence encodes CASSWGQGPTEAFF.

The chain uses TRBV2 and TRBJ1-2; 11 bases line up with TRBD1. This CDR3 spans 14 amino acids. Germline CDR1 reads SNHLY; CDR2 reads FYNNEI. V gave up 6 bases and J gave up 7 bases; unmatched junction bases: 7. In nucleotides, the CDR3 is TGTGCCAGCAGCGCCGGACAGGGGGCTGGTGGCTACACCTTC. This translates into CASSAGQGAGGYTF.

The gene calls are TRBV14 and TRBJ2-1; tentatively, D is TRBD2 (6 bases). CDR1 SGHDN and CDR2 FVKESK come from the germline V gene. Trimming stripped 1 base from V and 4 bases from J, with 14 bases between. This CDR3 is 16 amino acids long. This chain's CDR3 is CASSQGGPGAYNEQFF. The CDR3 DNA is TGTGCCAGCAGCCAAGGTGGTCCGGGAGCTTACAATGAGCAGTTCTTC.

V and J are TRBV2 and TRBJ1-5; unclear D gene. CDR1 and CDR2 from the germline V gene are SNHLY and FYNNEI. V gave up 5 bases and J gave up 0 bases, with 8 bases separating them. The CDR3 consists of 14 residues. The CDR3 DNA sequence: TGTGCCAGCAGTTTCAGTTATAGCAATCAGCCCCAGCATTTT. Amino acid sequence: CASSFSYSNQPQHF.

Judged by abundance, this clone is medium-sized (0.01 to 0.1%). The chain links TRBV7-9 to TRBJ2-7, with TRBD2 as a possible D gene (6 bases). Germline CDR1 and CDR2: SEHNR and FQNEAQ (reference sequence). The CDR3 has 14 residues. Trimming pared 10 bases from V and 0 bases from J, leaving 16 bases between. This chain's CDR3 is CATLRDGSSYEQYF. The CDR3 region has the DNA TGTGCCACCCTCAGGGACGGGAGCTCCTACGAGCAGTACTTC.

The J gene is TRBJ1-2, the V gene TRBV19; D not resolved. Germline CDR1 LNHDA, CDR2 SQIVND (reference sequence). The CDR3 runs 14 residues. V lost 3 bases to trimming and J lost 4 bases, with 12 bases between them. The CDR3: CASSMVGFSYGYTF. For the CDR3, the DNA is TGTGCCAGTAGTATGGTGGGCTTCTCCTATGGCTACACCTTC.

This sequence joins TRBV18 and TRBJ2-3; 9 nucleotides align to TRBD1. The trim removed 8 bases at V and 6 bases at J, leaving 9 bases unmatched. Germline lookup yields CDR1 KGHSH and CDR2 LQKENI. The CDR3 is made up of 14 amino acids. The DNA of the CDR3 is TGTGCCAGCAACTCCGGGACAGGGTTCGATACGCAGTATTTT. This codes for CASNSGTGFDTQYF.

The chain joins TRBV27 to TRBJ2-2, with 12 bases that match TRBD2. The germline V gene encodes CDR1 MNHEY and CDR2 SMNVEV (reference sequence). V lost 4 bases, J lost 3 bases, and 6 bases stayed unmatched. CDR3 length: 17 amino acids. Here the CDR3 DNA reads TGTGCCAGCAGTTCCCCCGGACTAGCGGGATACACCGGGGAGCTGTTTTTT. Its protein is CASSSPGLAGYTGELFF.

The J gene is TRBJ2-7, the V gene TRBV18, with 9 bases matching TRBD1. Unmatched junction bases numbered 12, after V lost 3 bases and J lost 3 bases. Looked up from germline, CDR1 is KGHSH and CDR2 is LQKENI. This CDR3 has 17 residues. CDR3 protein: CASSPIPNRGPYYEQYF. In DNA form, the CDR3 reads TGTGCCAGCTCACCTATACCTAACAGGGGGCCTTACTACGAGCAGTACTTC.

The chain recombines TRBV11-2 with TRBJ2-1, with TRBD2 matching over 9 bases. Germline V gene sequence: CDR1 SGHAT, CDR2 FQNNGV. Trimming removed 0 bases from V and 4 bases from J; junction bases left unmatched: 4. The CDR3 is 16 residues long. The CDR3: CASSLDLTSGYNEQFF. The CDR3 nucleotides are TGTGCCAGCAGCTTAGATCTGACTAGCGGATACAATGAGCAGTTCTTC.

CDR3 sequence: CASSPGAGANVLTF. CDR3 DNA: TGTGCCAGTAGCCCCGGGGCTGGGGCCAACGTCCTGACTTTC. This chain connects TRBV19 to TRBJ2-6; D is perhaps TRBD2 (5 bases). Germline V gives CDR1 LNHDA, CDR2 SQIVND (reference sequence). The CDR3 totals 14 residues. V was trimmed by 6 bases and J by 2 bases, leaving 8 bases between them. Combining the CDR3 with reference TRBV19 and TRBJ2-6 gives the whole variable domain DGGITQSPKYLFRKEGQNVTLSCEQNLNHDAMYWYRQDPGQGLRLIYYSQIVNDFQKGDIAEGYSVSREKKESFPLTVTSAQKNPTAFYLCASSPGAGANVLTFGAGSRLTVL.

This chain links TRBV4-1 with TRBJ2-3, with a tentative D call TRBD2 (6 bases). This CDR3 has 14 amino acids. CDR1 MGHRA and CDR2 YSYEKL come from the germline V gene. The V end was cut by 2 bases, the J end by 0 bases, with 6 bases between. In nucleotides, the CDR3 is TGCGCCAGCAGCCAACTAGCGAGCACAGATACGCAGTATTTT. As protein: CASSQLASTDTQYF.

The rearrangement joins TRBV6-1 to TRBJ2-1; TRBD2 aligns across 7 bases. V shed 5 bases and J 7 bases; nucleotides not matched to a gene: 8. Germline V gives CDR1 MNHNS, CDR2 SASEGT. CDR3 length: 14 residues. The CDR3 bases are TGTGCCAGCAGTACCGGGACTACGCTTAATGAGCAGTTCTTC. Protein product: CASSTGTTLNEQFF.

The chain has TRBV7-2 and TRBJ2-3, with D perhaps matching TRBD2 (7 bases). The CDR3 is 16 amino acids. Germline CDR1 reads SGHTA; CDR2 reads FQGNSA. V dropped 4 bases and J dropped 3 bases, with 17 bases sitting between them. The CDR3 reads CASSSRRGGGTDTQYF. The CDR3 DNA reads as TGTGCCAGCAGCTCCCGACGCGGGGGCGGGACAGATACGCAGTATTTT.

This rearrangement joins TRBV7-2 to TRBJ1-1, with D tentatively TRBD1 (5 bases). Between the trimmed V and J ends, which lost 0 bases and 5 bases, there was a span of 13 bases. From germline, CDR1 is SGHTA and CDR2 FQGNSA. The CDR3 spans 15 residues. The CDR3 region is CASSLALTRVTEAFF. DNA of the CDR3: TGTGCCAGCAGCTTAGCGCTAACCAGGGTGACTGAAGCTTTCTTT.

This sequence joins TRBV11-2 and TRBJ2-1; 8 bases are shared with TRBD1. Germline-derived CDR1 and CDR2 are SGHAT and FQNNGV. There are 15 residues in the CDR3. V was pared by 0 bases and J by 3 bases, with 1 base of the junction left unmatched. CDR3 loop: CASSLDTGGYNEQFF. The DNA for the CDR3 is TGTGCCAGCAGCTTAGATACAGGGGGCTACAATGAGCAGTTCTTC.

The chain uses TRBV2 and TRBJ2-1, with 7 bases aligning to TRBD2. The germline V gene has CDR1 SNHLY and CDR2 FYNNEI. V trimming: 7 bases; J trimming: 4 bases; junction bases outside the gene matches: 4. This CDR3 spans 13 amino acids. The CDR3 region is CASKASGYNEQFF. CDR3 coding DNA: TGTGCCAGCAAGGCTAGCGGTTACAATGAGCAGTTCTTC.